This T cell receptor (beta chain) was sequenced in a study of OX40 agonist ivuxolimab in advanced cancers. Study information: Participants, 82.7% male, averaged approximately 65 years of age, ranging from roughly 23 to 80.

TCRdb's copy holds only in-frame clones and misses some; the assay was immunoSEQ multiplex PCR. Found here are 20,000 or so clones, about nine tenths of them singletons; the top ten hold roughly 30%. V dropped 5 bases and J dropped 3; count of bases not matched to a gene: 12. This CDR3 is 16 amino acids long. In germline, CDR1 is SEHNR, CDR2 FQNEAQ (reference sequence). The V gene is TRBV7-9, the J gene TRBJ2-7, with 8 bases fitting TRBD1. The specimen comprised CD4+ or CD8+ T cells sorted from blood, sampled in a trial of the OX40 agonist ivuxolimab. The sequence derives from an adult with an advanced solid tumor such as melanoma, head and neck, liver or kidney cancer. The CDR3 here is CASSPRTGSRVYEQYF. CDR3 DNA sequence: TGTGCCAGCAGCCCGAGGACAGGGTCGAGAGTCTACGAGCAGTACTTC.